This TCR beta chain was profiled in a study of cytomegalovirus exposure and HLA in healthy donors. Broader study findings: Accurate prediction of HLA-A and HLA-B alleles (for most subjects) was reportedly achieved from TCR beta sequences. An analysis that was carried out later associated 16,951 TCR beta sequences with HLA alleles at 0.05 false discovery rate. TRBV6-2, TRBV6-3 and some other V segments were unresolvable in 87-base-pair reads.

This CDR3 is 15 amino acids long. V gave up 7 bases and J gave up 4 bases; unmatched junction bases: 8. Per germline, CDR1 LNHDA and CDR2 SQIVND (reference sequence). Remarks on this clone: Its matching antigen is unknown.

The PCR used 60 Vbeta and 13 Jbeta primers. Profiled with immunoSEQ multiplex PCR; TCRdb holds only in-frame clones, not every one. The sample has 160,000 or so clones; 80% are singletons. The sequence came from a man in his late teens or twenties in good health and CMV-seropositive. Sequencing input: PBMCs. This chain joins TRBV19 and TRBJ1-2, with TRBD1 matching over 11 bases. The CDR3 nucleotides read TGTGCCAGTAAAACCGGGACAGGGGGGACCTATGGCTACACCTTC. Amino acids: CASKTGTGGTYGYTF. The entire variable domain, with the rest obtained from reference TRBV19 and TRBJ1-2, is as follows: DGGITQSPKYLFRKEGQNVTLSCEQNLNHDAMYWYRQDPGQGLRLIYYSQIVNDFQKGDIAEGYSVSREKKESFPLTVTSAQKNPTAFYLCASKTGTGGTYGYTFGSGTRLTVV.